This is a list of T cell receptor beta chains from one sample in a study of T cells in localized non-small cell lung cancer. TCRdb's table, derived via immunoSEQ multiplex PCR, lists solely in-frame clones and lacks some. The sample lists about 56,000 clones, about nine tenths occurring once. The sample here was peripheral blood, taken before any cancer treatment. The receptor set was obtained from a woman between 35 and 75 years old with stage I lung adenocarcinoma. The CDR3 runs from the conserved cysteine through the conserved F or W. Fields, in order: D gene, J gene, CDR3 length, clone size, V gene, CDR3 protein, CDR3 DNA. D genes are given only for firm matches. Rows may omit the clone size; those that give it use once, few, many or a size class.

-,TRBJ1-4,18,-,TRBV4-3,CASSYLPGHIGQNEKLFF,TGCGCCAGCAGCTACCTCCCGGGACACATAGGCCAGAATGAAAAACTGTTTTTT
TRBD1,TRBJ2-7,18,few,TRBV7-6,CASSLSTGEGWRGYEQYF,TGTGCCAGCAGCTTGTCGACAGGGGAAGGGTGGAGGGGCTACGAGCAGTACTTC
-,TRBJ1-1,14,-,TRBV7-6,CASSLGGKDTEAFF,TGTGCCAGCAGCTTAGGGGGGAAGGACACTGAAGCTTTCTTT
TRBD1,TRBJ2-3,14,-,TRBV7-3,CASSLTGVTDTQYF,TGTGCCAGCAGCCTTACAGGGGTTACAGATACGCAGTATTTT
TRBD2,TRBJ2-5,15,-,TRBV7-7,CASSLTAGGQETQYF,TGTGCCAGCAGCTTAACCGCGGGGGGCCAAGAGACCCAGTACTTC
TRBD2,TRBJ2-1,15,-,TRBV25-1,CASSEWGGSYNEQFF,TGTGCCAGCAGTGAATGGGGGGGTTCCTACAATGAGCAGTTCTTC
-,TRBJ1-1,11,-,TRBV2,CASGENTEAFF,TGTGCCAGCGGTGAGAACACTGAAGCTTTCTTT
-,TRBJ2-5,14,-,TRBV5-4,CASSLAGTEETQYF,TGTGCCAGCAGCTTGGCCGGGACGGAAGAGACCCAGTACTTC
TRBD2,TRBJ2-3,16,-,TRBV4-1,CASSQDLEREVDTQYF,TGCGCCAGCAGCCAAGATCTCGAGCGGGAGGTAGATACGCAGTATTTT
-,TRBJ2-1,12,once,TRBV29-1,CSVEPPGNEQFF,TGCAGCGTTGAGCCGCCAGGCAATGAGCAGTTCTTC
TRBD1,TRBJ1-2,15,-,TRBV4-1,CASSQGDRVIYGYTF,TGCGCCAGCAGCCAAGGAGACAGGGTCATCTATGGCTACACCTTC
-,TRBJ1-1,14,-,TRBV15,CATSRDRVNTEAFF,TGTGCCACCAGCAGAGACAGAGTGAACACTGAAGCTTTCTTT
-,TRBJ2-5,14,-,TRBV2,CASSENLAQETQYF,TGTGCCAGCAGTGAAAATCTAGCCCAAGAGACCCAGTACTTC
-,TRBJ2-2,13,-,TRBV7-2,CASSSENTGELFF,TGTGCCAGCAGCTCGGAGAACACCGGGGAGCTGTTTTTT
TRBD1,TRBJ2-1,15,-,TRBV7-2,CASSLVRTGHNEQFF,TGTGCCAGCAGCTTAGTGAGGACAGGCCACAATGAGCAGTTCTTC
-,TRBJ2-7,13,-,TRBV28,CASNVAETYEQYF,TGTGCCAGCAACGTGGCGGAAACCTACGAGCAGTACTTC
-,TRBJ2-2,17,once,TRBV14,CASSQEVGGPHTGELFF,TGTGCCAGCAGCCAAGAAGTCGGGGGGCCCCACACCGGGGAGCTGTTTTTT
-,TRBJ1-1,16,-,TRBV5-5,CASSLYRQGGNTEAFF,TGTGCCAGCAGCTTGTATAGGCAGGGTGGGAACACTGAAGCTTTCTTT
-,TRBJ1-1,16,-,TRBV5-1,CASTQYSFTTNTEAFF,TGCGCCAGCACCCAATACAGTTTTACCACGAACACTGAAGCTTTCTTT
-,TRBJ2-4,10,-,TRBV20-1,CSARQVIQYF,TGCAGTGCTAGACAGGTCATTCAGTACTTC
-,TRBJ1-3,17,once,TRBV9,CASSVLSTKSSGNTIYF,TGTGCCAGCAGCGTATTGTCTACTAAGAGCTCTGGAAACACCATATATTTT
-,TRBJ2-5,13,-,TRBV6-6,CASSYRLGETQYF,TGTGCCAGCAGCTACCGACTGGGGGAGACCCAGTACTTC
TRBD2,TRBJ2-7,16,once,TRBV5-4,CASSPGARGVDYEQYF,TGTGCCAGCAGCCCGGGTGCCCGGGGGGTTGACTACGAGCAGTACTTC
-,TRBJ2-1,15,-,TRBV19,CASSISKVAYNEQFF,TGTGCCAGTAGTATCTCCAAGGTCGCCTACAATGAGCAGTTCTTC
-,TRBJ1-4,16,-,TRBV6-1,CASSESGPTTNEKLFF,TGTGCCAGCAGTGAATCCGGCCCCACAACTAATGAAAAACTGTTTTTT
TRBD1,TRBJ1-5,14,-,TRBV30,CAWSRTGTYQPQHF,TGTGCCTGGAGTCGGACAGGAACGTATCAGCCCCAGCATTTT
-,TRBJ1-1,14,-,TRBV5-1,CASSLVGGNTEAFF,TGCGCCAGCAGCTTGGTAGGGGGGAACACTGAAGCTTTCTTT
-,TRBJ1-2,14,-,TRBV6-1,CASSQGGSGYGYTF,TGTGCCAGCAGTCAAGGGGGATCGGGCTATGGCTACACCTTC
-,TRBJ1-1,15,-,TRBV5-1,CASSLEGRLNTEAFF,TGCGCCAGCAGCTTGGAGGGCAGATTGAACACTGAAGCTTTCTTT
-,TRBJ1-1,12,-,TRBV19,CASSTGFTEAFF,TGTGCCAGTAGTACTGGGTTCACTGAAGCTTTCTTT
-,TRBJ2-7,15,-,TRBV5-1,CASSLGPGSSYEQYF,TGCGCCAGCAGCTTGGGTCCGGGAAGCTCCTACGAGCAGTACTTC
-,TRBJ2-7,14,-,TRBV7-6,CASSLRELSYEQYF,TGTGCCAGCAGCCTTAGGGAGCTCTCCTACGAGCAGTACTTC
TRBD1,TRBJ2-1,18,once,TRBV5-4,CASSLGQGKGSSYNEQFF,TGTGCCAGCAGCTTGGGACAGGGTAAAGGAAGTTCCTACAATGAGCAGTTCTTC
TRBD2,TRBJ2-7,14,-,TRBV30,CAWSAPGLPYEQYF,TGTGCCTGGAGTGCCCCGGGACTACCCTACGAGCAGTACTTC
-,TRBJ2-1,17,-,TRBV5-8,CASSLEVGRGSYNEQFF,TGTGCCAGCAGCTTGGAAGTGGGCAGGGGCTCCTACAATGAGCAGTTCTTC
-,TRBJ1-1,13,-,TRBV2,CASRLDRDAEAFF,TGTGCCAGCAGGCTCGACCGGGACGCTGAAGCTTTCTTT
TRBD1,TRBJ2-7,14,-,TRBV5-1,CASSLGQGEVREYF,TGCGCCAGCAGCTTGGGACAGGGCGAGGTGAGGGAGTACTTC
-,TRBJ1-2,14,once,TRBV15,CATSRDGKSYGYTF,TGTGCCACCAGCAGAGATGGCAAGAGCTATGGCTACACCTTC
-,TRBJ2-7,13,-,TRBV6-6,CASSNFGKDEQYF,TGTGCCAGCTCGAATTTCGGGAAAGACGAGCAGTACTTC
-,TRBJ1-2,14,-,TRBV7-2,CASSSRGRNYGYTF,TGTGCCAGCAGCTCCCGAGGCAGAAACTATGGCTACACCTTC
-,TRBJ1-2,13,-,TRBV29-1,CSARRADNYGYTF,TGCAGCGCCCGCAGGGCGGACAACTATGGCTACACCTTC
-,TRBJ1-5,14,-,TRBV10-3,CATSEGLGKQPQHF,TGTGCCACGTCGGAAGGCTTGGGGAAACAGCCCCAGCATTTT
-,TRBJ1-6,17,-,TRBV30,CAWSSFGTTQTRTFLHF,TGTGCCTGGAGTTCTTTTGGTACCACCCAGACCCGCACATTCCTCCACTTT
TRBD1,TRBJ2-7,13,-,TRBV5-5,CASSEGQPWEQYF,TGTGCCAGCAGCGAGGGACAGCCATGGGAGCAGTACTTC
-,TRBJ1-6,14,-,TRBV9,CASSVGGEGSPLHF,TGTGCCAGCAGCGTAGGGGGGGAGGGATCACCCCTCCACTTT